The 27 T cell receptor beta chains in this list originate from one sample, sequenced in a study of breast tumors, draining lymph nodes, adjacent tissues. A single record per CDR3 protein comes from TCRdb applying MiXCR to the multiplex PCR reads. The sample shows approximately 230,000 distinct CDR3 sequences, about 34% of them seen only once. Samples came from axillary lymph nodes draining the breast cancer. Material: axillary lymph node tissue. These TCRs come from a female donor with breast cancer. Some clones in this sample may be carry-over from other donors' samples.

This clonotype was counted only a few times. A single base separates this from a much larger clone, so it may be a read error. This chain links TRBV11-2 with TRBJ1-2; maybe TRBD1 (6 bases). Germline V gives CDR1 SGHAT, CDR2 FQNNGV. The CDR3 has 17 residues. Trimming removed 0 bases from V and 0 bases from J, with 14 bases in between. This chain's CDR3 is CASSLDYRASPNYGYTF. For the CDR3, the DNA is TGTGCCAGCAGCTTAGATTACAGGGCCAGTCCTAACTATGGCTACACCTTC.

The sample holds many counts of this clonotype. The junction differs from germline at one of its ends, possibly a read error. The V gene is TRBV7-7, the J gene TRBJ2-2; D is perhaps TRBD2 (5 bases). This CDR3 is 13 amino acids long. The germline V gene encodes CDR1 SSHAT and CDR2 FNYEAQ (reference sequence). Here the CDR3 DNA reads TGTGCTAGCAGTCCCAGCGGCACCGGGGAGCTGTTTTTT. It yields the protein CASSPSGTGELFF.

This clonotype was observed many times. The CDR3 bases are TGTGCCAGCAGCTTAGGGGAACAAGAGACCCAGTACTTC. Residues: CASSLGEQETQYF. The chain is built from TRBV11-3 and TRBJ2-5; D remains ambiguous. This CDR3 comprises 13 residues. The V and J ends lost 1 base and 2 bases respectively, with 5 bases between them. Germline CDR1 reads SGHNT; CDR2 reads YENEEA.

J is TRBJ2-3 and V is TRBV7-9, with TRBD2 as a possible D gene (6 bases). Germline CDR1 is SEHNR and CDR2 is FQNEAQ (reference sequence). V was trimmed by 3 bases and J by 2 bases, leaving 12 bases between them. CDR3 length: 15 amino acids. In nucleotides, the CDR3 is TGTGCCAGCAGCTTTGGGGGGACGCCCACAGATACGCAGTATTTT. This codes for CASSFGGTPTDTQYF.

The chain has TRBV7-2 and TRBJ1-3; 8 bases map to TRBD1. Germline values: CDR1 SGHTA, CDR2 FQGNSA. The trim removed 5 bases at V and 4 bases at J, leaving 7 bases unmatched. The CDR3 runs to 15 residues. CDR3 bases: TGTGCCAGCAGCCGCGACAGGGGTAGGGGAAACACCATATATTTT. Residues: CASSRDRGRGNTIYF.

In the case of this clonotype: It may be a read error: a sequence one base away is much more abundant. Given the absence of the conserved phenylalanine or tryptophan at the CDR3 end, a read error is likely. This chain links TRBV7-9 with TRBJ1-2; TRBD1 agrees at 7 bases. The junction had 6 bases not matched to a gene; V was cut back by 4 bases and J by 4 bases. Germline CDR1 SEHNR, CDR2 FQNEAQ (reference sequence). CDR3 length: 14 amino acids. DNA for the CDR3: TGTGCCAGCAGCTCTTCCACAGGGGTCTATGGCTACACCCTC. Protein sequence: CASSSSTGVYGYTL.

The chain employs TRBV11-3 and TRBJ2-7; no clear D gene. Trimming cost V 1 base and J 0 bases, with 10 bases left between them. In germline, CDR1 is SGHNT, CDR2 YENEEA. This CDR3 is 15 amino acids long. CDR3 coding DNA: TGTGCCAGCAGCTTAGTTACCGGTACCTCCTACGAGCAGTACTTC. The encoded protein is CASSLVTGTSYEQYF.

In regard to this clonotype: The missing conserved phenylalanine or tryptophan at the end of this CDR3 makes a read error likely. The limits of the CDR3 on the DNA are not certain, so only TCRdb's listed CDR3 is given. The gene calls are TRBV5-1 and TRBJ1-4; TRBD1 is taken as the D call from the table, unchecked against the DNA. The CDR3 is 9 residues long, ends included. CDR1 and CDR2 (germline): SGHRS, YFSETQ. The CDR3 here is CASSLGTLD.

The rearrangement uses TRBV29-1 and TRBJ2-3; TRBD2 matches at 10 bases. CDR3 size: 15 residues. Germline-derived CDR1 and CDR2 are SQVTM and ANQGSEA. As DNA, the CDR3 is TGCAGTGCTAGATACAGCGGGGGGGCGAAAGATACGCAGTATTTT. It yields the protein CSARYSGGAKDTQYF.

This clonotype has ten or more counts. The chain carries TRBV7-6 and TRBJ2-3, with 7 positions matching TRBD2. V trimming: 1 base; J trimming: 1 base; junction bases outside the gene matches: 5. This CDR3 is built from 16 residues. Germline V CDR1 and CDR2: SGHVS, FNYEAQ. The CDR3 sequence: CASSLGVAGGTDTQYF. The CDR3 nucleotides are TGTGCCAGCAGCTTAGGGGTGGCGGGGGGCACAGATACGCAGTATTTT.

The chain uses TRBV5-1 and TRBJ2-7; possible D gene TRBD1, 5 bases. V was pared by 0 bases and J by 2 bases, with 18 bases between. The CDR3 sequence is 17 residues long. Germline assignment: CDR1 SGHRS and CDR2 YFSETQ. Here the CDR3 DNA reads TGCGCCAGCAGCTTGGGCCTTCTTGATCCGACAGCCTACGAGCAGTACTTC. This translates into CASSLGLLDPTAYEQYF.

This chain links TRBV7-3 with TRBJ1-4; 7 bases align to TRBD1. There are 11 residues in the CDR3. The V gene's germline CDR1 is SGHTA and CDR2 FQGTGA. V lost 6 bases and J lost 17; bases outside the gene matches: 9. CDR3 sequence: CASRYGTVNFF. CDR3 DNA sequence: TGTGCCAGCAGATACGGGACAGTAAACTTTTTT.

This clonotype came up many times. V is TRBV11-2 and J is TRBJ2-7; D uncertain. V was shortened by 6 bases and J by 2 bases, with 20 bases between the two germline ends. The V gene's germline CDR1 is SGHAT and CDR2 FQNNGV. The CDR3 loop spans 16 amino acids. The CDR3 spells CASRSVRGSGPYEQYF. DNA for the CDR3: TGTGCCAGCAGGTCCGTTCGAGGTTCCGGCCCCTACGAGCAGTACTTC. Using reference TRBV11-2 and TRBJ2-7 for the parts outside the CDR3, the full variable domain is EAGVAQSPRYKIIEKRQSVAFWCNPISGHATLYWYQQILGQGPKLLIQFQNNGVVDDSQLPKDRFSAERLKGVDSTLKIQPAKLEDSAVYLCASRSVRGSGPYEQYFGPGTRLTVT.

The chain links TRBV20-1 to TRBJ2-3, with D perhaps TRBD1 or TRBD2 (7 bases each). The length of the CDR3 is 13 residues. Germline CDR1 is DFQATT and CDR2 is SNEGSKA (reference sequence). Trimming took off 3 bases at V and 12 bases at J, with 19 bases between the two ends. Here the CDR3 DNA reads TGCAGTGCTAGGAACTCAGGGGGGGACCCTCAGTATTTT. Translation: CSARNSGGDPQYF.

This clonotype occurred once. The chain carries TRBV7-2 and TRBJ2-7, with 12 bases lining up with TRBD2. This CDR3 is built from 17 residues. Germline CDR1 reads SGHTA; CDR2 reads FQGNSA. V was pared by 5 bases and J by 0 bases, with 8 bases of the junction left unmatched. This CDR3 is CASSPTSGGSFSYEQYF. In DNA form, the CDR3 reads TGTGCCAGCAGCCCAACTAGCGGGGGGTCCTTCTCCTACGAGCAGTACTTC. The variable domain in full, with the rest retrieved from reference TRBV7-2 and TRBJ2-7, is GAGVSQSPSNKVTEKGKDVELRCDPISGHTALYWYRQSLGQGLEFLIYFQGNSAPDKSGLPSDRFSAERTGGSVSTLTIQRTQQEDSAVYLCASSPTSGGSFSYEQYFGPGTRLTVT.

This chain uses TRBV20-1 with TRBJ1-1, with D hard to call. Trimming stripped 3 bases from V and 4 bases from J, with 9 bases between. The CDR3 has 12 residues. Germline CDR1 reads DFQATT; CDR2 reads SNEGSKA (reference sequence). The DNA of the CDR3 is TGCAGTGCTAGGGGGTGGGGCACTGAAGCTTTCTTT. Its translation is CSARGWGTEAFF.

In its sample, this clonotype was seen many times. This chain links TRBV19 with TRBJ2-3; perhaps TRBD1 as D (6 bases). Trimming shortened V by 3 bases and J by 2 bases, and 12 bases separated the two germline ends. The CDR3 covers 15 residues. Per the germline V gene, CDR1 is LNHDA and CDR2 is SQIVND (reference sequence). CDR3 residues: CASSILQGHTDTQYF. In nucleotides, the CDR3 is TGTGCCAGTAGTATTTTACAGGGACACACAGATACGCAGTATTTT.

This clonotype was counted many times. The chain carries TRBV5-1 and TRBJ2-3, with TRBD2 identical over 16 bases. The germline gives CDR1 SGHRS, CDR2 YFSETQ. CDR3 length: 17 residues. J lost 6 bases, V lost 4 bases, and 8 bases had no gene match. CDR3 in amino acids: CASSPGTSGGGMDTQYF. As DNA, the CDR3 is TGCGCCAGCAGCCCCGGGACTAGCGGGGGGGGCATGGATACGCAGTATTTT.

In its sample, this clonotype was seen many times. The CDR3 sequence: CASGGEPHLEQYF. For the CDR3, the DNA is TGTGCCAGCGGGGGGGAACCTCATCTCGAGCAGTACTTC. The V gene is TRBV5-5, the J gene TRBJ2-7; 7 bases are shared with TRBD2. J lost 6 bases, V lost 7 bases, and 10 bases had no gene match. CDR1 is SGHKS and CDR2 is YYEKEE in the germline V gene (reference sequence). This CDR3 is built from 13 residues.

The table lists this clonotype with many counts. The J gene is TRBJ2-7, the V gene TRBV5-1; 11 bases match TRBD2. V lost 4 bases and J lost 2; bases outside the gene matches: 5. In germline, CDR1 is SGHRS, CDR2 YFSETQ. CDR3 size: 15 residues. This CDR3 reads CASSKGTSGTYEQYF. CDR3 DNA sequence: TGCGCCAGCAGCAAGGGGACTAGCGGTACCTACGAGCAGTACTTC.

This clonotype was recorded many times. This chain joins TRBV6-6 and TRBJ1-5; 9 bases are a match to TRBD1. V trimming: 6 bases; J trimming: 10 bases; junction bases outside the gene matches: 10. The CDR3 has 14 amino acids. Germline CDR1 is MNHNY and CDR2 is SVGAGI (reference sequence). The CDR3 nucleotides are TGTGCCAGCAGACTCGGACAGGGGCCCTTCCCCCAGCATTTT. Its translation: CASRLGQGPFPQHF.

This clonotype was detected ten times or more. This clone may be a read error of a much larger clone one base away. The DNA of the CDR3 is TGTGCCAGCAGCCGGTCGGGAATGGAGACCCAGTACTTC. Amino acids: CASSRSGMETQYF. V gene TRBV7-9 combines with J gene TRBJ2-5, with D tentatively TRBD2 (5 bases). V was pared by 5 bases and J by 5 bases, with 12 bases between. The CDR3 runs to 13 residues. Germline V lookup: CDR1 SEHNR, CDR2 FQNEAQ (reference sequence). Supplemented by reference TRBV7-9 and TRBJ2-5, the full variable domain reads DTGVSQNPRHKITKRGQNVTFRCDPISEHNRLYWYRQTLGQGPEFLTYFQNEAQLEKSRLLSDRFSAERPKGSFSTLEIQRTEQGDSAMYLCASSRSGMETQYFGPGTRLLVL.

The genes are TRBV24-1 and TRBJ2-5, with 12 positions matching TRBD2. The trim removed 8 bases at V and 2 bases at J, leaving 8 bases unmatched. CDR1 KGHDR and CDR2 SFDVKD come from the germline V gene. CDR3 length: 16 amino acids. DNA for the CDR3: TGTGCCACCACGGGACTAGCGGGCCGACGACAAGAGACCCAGTACTTC. Translating it yields CATTGLAGRRQETQYF.

In its sample, this clonotype was seen many times. The rearrangement uses TRBV12-3 or TRBV12-4 and TRBJ2-5; 10 bases line up with TRBD1. The V segment lost 6 bases and the J segment 5 bases; nucleotides outside the gene matches: 9. The CDR3 extends over 15 amino acids. The CDR3 DNA reads TGTGCCAGCAGGTTCAAGACAGGGGGCAGGGAGACCCAGTACTTC. Protein product: CASRFKTGGRETQYF.

This clonotype was counted at least ten times. V gene TRBV20-1 combines with J gene TRBJ1-5, with 10 bases fitting TRBD1. This CDR3 comprises 15 residues. V was pared by 6 bases and J by 8 bases, with 13 bases of the junction left unmatched. The germline CDR1 and CDR2 sequences are DFQATT and SNEGSKA (reference sequence). Here the CDR3 reads CSAAAGQGPSEPQHF. CDR3 bases: TGCAGTGCAGCCGCGGGACAGGGGCCGTCAGAGCCCCAGCATTTT.

The sample holds one count of this clonotype. The chain joins TRBV25-1 to TRBJ1-2; 10 nucleotides match TRBD1. Germline V gene sequence: CDR1 MGHDK, CDR2 SYGVNS. V lost 3 bases and J lost 2; bases outside the gene matches: 15. The CDR3 covers 19 residues. The DNA of the CDR3 is TGTGCCAGCAGTGAGGAAAGCCTCCCGGGACAGGGGCCCAACTATGGCTACACCTTC. The encoded protein is CASSEESLPGQGPNYGYTF.

This clonotype was counted between two and nine times. V gene TRBV20-1 combines with J gene TRBJ2-3; possibly TRBD1 for D (6 bases). This CDR3 is built from 16 residues. Trimming removed 2 bases at V and 2 bases at J, with 17 bases between. In germline, CDR1 is DFQATT, CDR2 SNEGSKA (reference sequence). CDR3 sequence reads: CSARSTGRGTTDTQYF. CDR3 in DNA: TGCAGTGCTAGATCCACGGGTAGGGGGACCACAGATACGCAGTATTTT.